This T cell receptor (beta chain) was recovered during a study of shared clonotypes between healthy human individuals (dated by TCRdb to about 2020). Looking at the study overall: The cohort comprised two women and a few men aged 18 to 49 years. Libraries were prepared and TCR repertoires were sequenced by different laboratories using diverse techniques, in order to increase sequencing depth and limit assay-specific biases. The study deeply sequenced blood TCR repertoires of five healthy adults to estimate repertoire size and the extent of clonotype sharing between individuals. For each donor, CD4 naive and CD4 memory were each given three plates, CD8 naive was given two plates, and CD8 memory was given one plate. Per donor, leukapheresis produced somewhere between about 0.8 and 9 billion PBMCs. General conclusions and limits of the study: Sharing across several donors was observed for around 5% of naive CD4, under 4% of naive CD8, about 2.3% of memory CD4, and around 0.42% of memory CD8 clonotypes. Because the study included a small number of donors, the genetic and exposure-history diversity represented was limited. Compared with non-shared clonotypes, clonotypes shared by all four sorted-subset donors had higher generation probabilities. Based on pairwise subsampling, the degree of clonotype sharing among donors was expected to be affected by sequencing depth. Larger estimated clonotype richness was generally found for naive subsets than for memory subsets. Incomplete sequencing was indicated by rarefaction of sorted-subset datasets, despite the large sequencing depth. Sampling was restricted to blood, and TCR repertoires in tissues likely differ from the TCR repertoires found in blood.

A note on this clone: What antigen it recognizes has not been identified. Base qualities are missing; no much larger clone stands one base away.

Donors were healthy HIV-negative adults with no recently reported acute infections or vaccinations. Every donor was a Caucasian adult living in Nashville, Tennessee, USA. Magnetic negative selection was used to enrich CD4+ T cells, after which naive cells were positively selected on CD45RA and the negative fraction became the memory subset. Blood was collected by leukapheresis, and PBMCs were isolated by Ficoll-Histopaque density gradient centrifugation and then cryopreserved in liquid nitrogen vapor phase. Analytical flow cytometry was used to check the purity and quantity of each magnetically sorted T cell population. Genomic DNA was isolated from each sorted fraction and quantified by UV absorbance on a Nanodrop 2000c. The germline ends are 6 bases apart after V is trimmed by 5 bases and J by 4 bases. The CDR3 covers 12 residues, taking in both the cysteine and the phenylalanine. Just CDR3 DNA is preserved here, 36 bases in frame from base 1. CDR1 and CDR2 are read off the germline V gene as SGHVS and FQNEAQ.

Using the deep immunoSEQ assay, multiplex PCR amplified TCR CDR3 regions from genomic DNA. Extracted genomic DNA from each cell subset was distributed evenly across all wells of several immunoSEQ 96-well plates, and each plate was treated as a replicate. For sorted subsets, roughly 200 ng of genomic DNA, equivalent to 25,000 to 35,000 T cell genomes, went into each replicate PCR. The purified libraries were quantified using a Qubit 3.0 fluorometer, sized with a Bioanalyzer 2100, and then quantified again using the KAPA Library Quantification kit. A separate single-read 150-cycle Illumina NextSeq 550 flow cell was used to sequence each immunoSEQ 96-well plate. As for the authors' bioinformatics: Because the immunoSEQ output held only junctional sequences and lacked quality scores, the filtering could not match the filtering applied to full-length reads. To assign V/J genes and CDR3, sequences were annotated using PyIR, a Python wrapper for IgBLAST v1.9, with IMGT germline references. Reads were filtered out if the reads had weak V/J assignments (E-value above 1e-6), no CDR3, stop codons, out-of-frame junctions, or ambiguous translated residues. V3J clonotypes were defined as sequences sharing the same inferred V gene, J gene, and CDR3 amino acid sequence. Percentage overlap between repertoires was computed as shared unique clonotypes divided by the size of the smaller repertoire. Richness of each repertoire was evaluated using RTK rarefaction, the Chao1 estimator, and Recon v2.1 estimates of unobserved clonotypes. OLGA was used to compute generation probabilities for all TCRbeta clonotypes that the gDNA method yielded from a few donors. TCRdb's version of the immuneACCESS table is confined to in-frame rearrangements and falls short of the full clone set. An unresolved V gene accounts for under half of the shortfall where checked; the remainder is of unknown origin. V and J calls and clone size are copied from that table; D and trimming were computed from the DNA. This sample has 170,000 or so clones in its table, and approximately 61% of those were observed once. Over 9.5% of the sample rests with the top ten.

The origin of this receptor is a man younger than 45 in good health. This chain joins TRBV7-8 to TRBJ1-5; confidence is insufficient to name the D gene. Sequences were obtained from memory CD4+ T cells sorted from blood. Taken with the paper, the label for cell subset or site translates to: CD45RA-negative fraction. The CDR3 protein sequence reads: CASSPLNQPQHF. The DNA reads TGTGCCAGCAGCCCCCTGAATCAGCCCCAGCATTTT.